The text below deals with one T cell receptor (beta chain). Its antigen remains unknown. Germline assignment: CDR1 MDHEN and CDR2 SYDVKM. This CDR3 has 11 residues. The V and J ends lost 6 bases and 6 bases respectively, with 7 bases between them. This specimen comes from a study of shared clonotypes between healthy human individuals. Findings of the study overall: Memory subsets generally showed smaller estimated richness than naive subsets did. Enrolling few donors narrowed the genetic and exposure-history diversity that was represented.

Here immunoSEQ multiplex PCR was the method, and the copy in TCRdb shows in-frame clones only, minus some. The table records about 2.5 million clones, less than 95% of them present only once. V gene TRBV28 combines with J gene TRBJ2-3; no clear D. The source material was naive CD4+ T cells from PBMCs. Documented subset: CD45RA+ positively selected. This TCR was sampled from a man between 18 and 29 years old in good health. Some clones in this sample may be carry-over from other donors' samples. The CDR3 DNA reads TGTGCCAGCAGAGGTTTGGATACGCAGTATTTT. It specifies CASRGLDTQYF.